This is a list of T cell receptor beta chains from one sample in a study of OX40 agonist ivuxolimab in advanced cancers. Libraries were prepared by immunoSEQ multiplex PCR; TCRdb keeps only in-frame clonotypes and omits some of them. Of roughly 100,000 clones in the sample, about 96% were seen once. The source was CD4+ or CD8+ T cells sorted from blood, collected in a trial of the OX40 agonist ivuxolimab. The receptors shown here come from an adult with an advanced solid tumor such as melanoma, head and neck, liver or kidney cancer. The CDR3 runs from the conserved cysteine through the conserved F or W. The order of the fields is D gene, J gene, clone size, CDR3 length, V gene, CDR3 protein, CDR3 DNA. A D gene is named only where the DNA matches it firmly. Size tells how often a clone was seen (once, few, many) or the class of an expanded clone, and some rows leave it out.

>TRBD1|TRBJ1-2|NA|13|TRBV5-8
CASSLGQGDGYTF
TGTGCCAGCAGCTTGGGACAGGGGGATGGCTACACCTTC
>NA|TRBJ1-5|few|15|TRBV10-3
CATRTGEGSNQPQHF
TGTGCCACCCGGACGGGAGAGGGTAGCAATCAGCCCCAGCATTTT
>NA|TRBJ2-7|NA|14|TRBV21-1
CASTLTRSSYEQYF
TGTGCCAGCACCCTGACGAGGAGCTCCTACGAGCAGTACTTC
>NA|TRBJ2-1|NA|16|TRBV19
CASSPLGGESYNEQFF
TGTGCCAGTAGCCCTTTGGGGGGCGAATCCTACAATGAGCAGTTCTTC
>NA|TRBJ1-6|NA|16|TRBV4-3
CASSQQRGDYNSPLHF
TGCGCCAGCAGCCAGCAGCGAGGGGACTATAATTCACCCCTCCACTTT
>NA|TRBJ2-7|NA|16|TRBV19
CASSIALTSSSYEQYF
TGTGCCAGTAGTATAGCCCTGACATCGAGCTCCTACGAGCAGTACTTC
>TRBD1|TRBJ2-7|few|15|TRBV27
CASSLRAPGQGASYF
TGTGCCAGCAGTTTACGGGCACCGGGACAGGGGGCGTCATACTTC
>TRBD2|TRBJ2-1|few|17|TRBV29-1
CSAHPYLAGDSYNEQFF
TGCAGCGCCCACCCCTATCTAGCGGGGGACTCCTACAATGAGCAGTTCTTC
>NA|TRBJ2-5|NA|12|TRBV5-8
CASSSGSETQYF
TGTGCCAGCAGCTCGGGATCAGAGACCCAGTACTTC
>NA|TRBJ2-2|once|18|TRBV4-3
CASSPFPSLADNTGELFF
TGCGCCAGCAGCCCTTTCCCCTCGTTAGCGGACAACACCGGGGAGCTGTTTTTT
>TRBD2|TRBJ2-2|NA|18|TRBV7-9
CASSSSSKLAGAAGELFF
TGTGCCAGCAGCTCCTCATCTAAGCTAGCGGGAGCCGCCGGGGAGCTGTTTTTT
>TRBD2|TRBJ2-7|NA|15|TRBV6-5
CASSRRASGVYEQYF
TGTGCCAGCTCAAGAAGGGCTAGCGGGGTATACGAGCAGTACTTC
>NA|TRBJ2-5|once|13|TRBV6-5
CASSLTEEETQYF
TGTGCCAGCAGTTTGACAGAGGAAGAGACCCAGTACTTC
>TRBD1|TRBJ2-7|NA|15|TRBV7-9
CASSLFRQGSDEQYF
TGTGCCAGCAGCCTTTTCCGACAGGGGTCGGACGAGCAGTACTTC
>NA|TRBJ1-5|NA|14|TRBV28
CASTLPLSNQPQHF
TGTGCCAGCACCCTGCCCCTTAGCAATCAGCCCCAGCATTTT
>NA|TRBJ2-7|NA|14|TRBV4-1
CASSHYGGAYEQYF
TGCGCCAGCAGCCACTACGGGGGAGCCTACGAGCAGTACTTC
>NA|TRBJ2-5|NA|15|TRBV19
CASSPGTKVGETQYF
TGTGCCAGTAGTCCCGGGACAAAGGTGGGAGAGACCCAGTACTTC
>NA|TRBJ1-2|NA|15|TRBV11-2
CASSSGQLEKGGYTF
TGTGCCAGCAGCTCCGGACAGCTAGAGAAGGGAGGCTACACCTTC
>TRBD1|TRBJ1-1|NA|14|TRBV4-1
CASSQGDRGLWAFF
TGCGCCAGCAGCCAGGGGGACAGAGGCTTATGGGCTTTCTTT
>TRBD2|TRBJ2-3|NA|13|TRBV2
CASTSGGADTQYF
TGTGCCAGCACTAGCGGGGGGGCAGATACGCAGTATTTT
>TRBD1|TRBJ2-1|NA|18|TRBV4-1
CASSRIPGQDFPRDEQFF
TGCGCCAGCAGCCGGATACCGGGACAGGATTTTCCGAGGGATGAGCAGTTCTTC
>NA|TRBJ2-7|NA|14|TRBV6-1
CASSEDLSPYEQYF
TGTGCCAGCAGTGAAGACCTCTCCCCCTACGAGCAGTACTTC
>TRBD2|TRBJ2-3|NA|14|TRBV5-6
CASSLSGTGDTQYF
TGTGCCAGCAGCTTAAGCGGGACTGGAGATACGCAGTATTTT
>NA|TRBJ2-2|NA|15|TRBV2
CASSVALGGTGELFF
TGTGCCAGCAGTGTAGCCTTAGGGGGCACCGGGGAGCTGTTTTTT
>NA|TRBJ2-1|NA|14|TRBV7-9
CASSLVGGLANQFF
TGTGCCAGCAGCTTAGTAGGGGGGCTGGCTAATCAGTTCTTC
>NA|TRBJ1-6|once|15|TRBV5-1
CASSLDIGGGSPLHF
TGCGCCAGCAGCTTGGATATCGGGGGCGGATCACCCCTCCACTTT
>TRBD1|TRBJ1-5|NA|16|TRBV6-5
CASSSGTGTTNQPQHF
TGTGCCAGCAGTTCGGGGACAGGGACTACCAATCAGCCCCAGCATTTT
>NA|TRBJ2-7|NA|14|TRBV15
CATSRESGSYEQYF
TGTGCCACCAGCAGAGAGTCAGGATCCTACGAGCAGTACTTC
>NA|TRBJ1-6|NA|13|TRBV27
CASQQGGNSPLHF
TGTGCCAGCCAACAGGGTGGGAATTCACCCCTCCACTTT
>NA|TRBJ1-2|NA|15|TRBV7-9
CASSLRTDPMYGYTF
TGTGCCAGCAGCTTGAGGACCGATCCTATGTATGGCTACACCTTC
>NA|TRBJ2-2|NA|14|TRBV14
CASSQVALAGELFF
TGTGCCAGCAGCCAAGTAGCCCTAGCCGGGGAGCTGTTTTTT
>NA|TRBJ2-1|NA|12|TRBV2
CASSEIRVEQFF
TGTGCCAGCAGTGAGATACGGGTTGAGCAGTTCTTC
>TRBD2|TRBJ2-3|NA|15|TRBV6-1
CASAVLAGEADTQYF
TGTGCCAGCGCCGTACTAGCGGGAGAGGCAGATACGCAGTATTTT
>NA|TRBJ2-6|NA|15|TRBV27
CASSSALSGANVLTF
TGTGCCAGCAGTTCCGCCCTCTCTGGGGCCAACGTCCTGACTTTC
>TRBD1|TRBJ2-1|NA|15|TRBV7-2
CASSLGTGGMNEQFF
TGTGCCAGCAGCTTAGGGACAGGGGGCATGAATGAGCAGTTCTTC
>NA|TRBJ2-5|NA|18|TRBV5-6
CASSYPSGEPRGIETQYF
TGTGCCAGCAGCTACCCGTCTGGGGAGCCCCGGGGGATAGAGACCCAGTACTTC
>TRBD1|TRBJ1-4|NA|16|TRBV2
CASSVTPGQLNEKLFF
TGTGCCAGCAGCGTTACACCGGGACAGCTTAATGAAAAACTGTTTTTT
>TRBD2|TRBJ2-5|NA|15|TRBV4-2
CASSSGTPGGETQYF
TGTGCCAGCAGCTCCGGGACTCCCGGGGGGGAGACCCAGTACTTC
>TRBD1|TRBJ2-7|once|14|TRBV7-9
CASSPRQGPYEQYF
TGTGCCAGCAGCCCCCGACAGGGCCCCTACGAGCAGTACTTC
>TRBD2|TRBJ2-7|NA|15|TRBV27
CASSLSGGGAGEQYF
TGTGCCAGCAGTTTATCAGGCGGGGGGGCCGGTGAGCAGTACTTC
>TRBD1|TRBJ1-2|NA|16|TRBV19
CASSIVPGQGLYGYTF
TGTGCCAGTAGTATAGTACCGGGACAGGGTCTTTATGGCTACACCTTC
>TRBD1|TRBJ1-2|NA|14|TRBV11-2
CASSPGQGIYGYTF
TGTGCCAGCAGCCCAGGACAGGGGATCTATGGCTACACCTTC
>NA|TRBJ2-7|NA|13|TRBV10-1
CASSEFPTGEQYF
TGCGCCAGCAGTGAGTTTCCCACGGGAGAGCAGTACTTC
>NA|TRBJ2-1|NA|16|TRBV11-2
CASSVQRASDYNEQFF
TGTGCCAGCAGCGTACAGAGGGCTTCGGACTACAATGAGCAGTTCTTC
>TRBD1|TRBJ1-4|NA|16|TRBV19
CASSNPGDRGNEKLFF
TGTGCCAGTAGTAATCCCGGGGACAGGGGTAATGAAAAACTGTTTTTT
>TRBD1|TRBJ1-1|NA|15|TRBV5-4
CASSLATGGRTEAFF
TGTGCCAGCAGCTTGGCGACAGGGGGTCGGACTGAAGCTTTCTTT
>TRBD1|TRBJ1-4|NA|16|TRBV28
CASSDGQDTTNEKLFF
TGTGCCAGCAGTGACGGACAGGATACAACTAATGAAAAACTGTTTTTT
>NA|TRBJ1-4|NA|14|TRBV19
CASSIGATNEKLFF
TGTGCCAGTAGTATCGGAGCAACTAATGAAAAACTGTTTTTT
>NA|TRBJ1-1|NA|12|TRBV29-1
CSVETGGTEAFF
TGCAGCGTTGAAACGGGGGGCACTGAAGCTTTCTTT
>NA|TRBJ1-3|NA|11|TRBV6-6
CATLIGNTIYF
TGTGCCACCCTCATCGGAAACACCATATATTTT
>TRBD2|TRBJ2-2|once|16|TRBV2
CASSELLAGNTGELFF
TGTGCCAGCAGTGAACTACTAGCGGGGAACACCGGGGAGCTGTTTTTT
>NA|TRBJ1-5|NA|16|TRBV11-2
CASSLADRATNQPQHF
TGTGCCAGCAGCTTGGCGGACAGAGCTACAAATCAGCCCCAGCATTTT